This TCR beta chain was sequenced for a study of molecular identifiers for immune sequencing clone quantification. Study results and limitations: Spiked Jurkat TCR RNA equal to one cell could reportedly be picked out among 800,000 to 1,000,000 naive cells.

As for this clonotype: As yet, its antigen is unknown. This likely comes from a read error, as the CDR3 has no conserved phenylalanine or tryptophan at its end.

CDR3 length equals 16 residues. V lost 0 bases, J lost 9 bases, and 18 bases lay in between. Germline values: CDR1 GTSNPN, CDR2 SVGIG (reference sequence). TCRdb independently ran MiXCR on the PCR reads; one entry per CDR3 protein. The sample lists about half a million distinct CDR3 sequences, about a fifth seen once, with about 0.8% in the top ten. This TCR was sampled from a human donor in good health. Some libraries in this study had Jurkat cell RNA spiked in. Specimen: naive CD8+ T cells from blood, with Jurkat cell RNA spiked in. The subset here: FACS-sorted CD8+CD4-CCR7+CD45RA+ naive T cells. This chain connects TRBV30 to TRBJ1-6; TRBD1 might be the D (6 bases). As DNA, the CDR3 is TGTGCCTGGAGTGTAGGAGTAGGCAGGGGATCTTCACCCCTCCACTTG. Translated, it gives CAWSVGVGRGSSPLHL.